This TCR beta chain was found in a study of T-cell memory formation after mild COVID-19. Study in general: Clusters of TCRs were largely donor specific.

CDR3 length: 14 residues. V dropped 7 bases and J dropped 4 bases, with 14 bases sitting between them. Germline V gene sequence: CDR1 ENHRY, CDR2 SYGVKD. Via MiXCR, TCRdb re-called the 5' RACE reads, giving one row per CDR3 protein. The table has about 410,000 distinct CDR3 sequences, over 15% seen once. In this sample, this clonotype turned up a few times. Sequencing was done on a sample of PBMCs or a T cell subset sorted from them (not recorded which). The chain employs TRBV10-3 and TRBJ1-3; maybe TRBD1 (6 bases). The sequence was collected from a man aged 18 to 29 who had mild COVID-19 (a few samples of this study predate the infection). Cell type and time point are not known. DNA for the CDR3: TGTGCCATCAAGTCGGACAGTACCGGAAACACCATATATTTT. Translating gives CAIKSDSTGNTIYF.